One sample yielded the 15 T cell receptor beta chains listed below, sequenced in a study of cytomegalovirus exposure and HLA in healthy donors. The PCR used 60 Vbeta and 13 Jbeta primers. The method was immunoSEQ multiplex PCR; TCRdb's version includes in-frame clones alone and lacks a portion of them. Here the sample spans 180,000 or so clones, roughly 80% being singletons. The source material was PBMCs. The receptors come from a female donor in good health and CMV-seronegative.

The chain recombines TRBV10-3 with TRBJ1-5; TRBD1 is a possible D gene (6 bases). Deletions cut 3 bases from V and 3 bases from J, with 12 bases between. Germline values: CDR1 ENHRY, CDR2 SYGVKD. The CDR3 consists of 15 residues. CDR3 bases: TGTGCCATCAGTGAACAGGGAAATTCCAATCAGCCCCAGCATTTT. Translating gives CAISEQGNSNQPQHF.

This clone showed up just a few times. The CDR3 is CASSLFPSGSEKLFF. DNA for the CDR3: TGTGCCAGCAGCTTATTTCCGTCAGGGTCTGAAAAACTGTTTTTT. The V call is TRBV7-2, the J call TRBJ1-4, with D perhaps matching TRBD1 (5 bases). CDR3 length equals 15 residues. V dropped 2 bases and J dropped 7 bases, with 14 bases sitting between them. Germline V gene data show CDR1 as SGHTA and CDR2 as FQGNSA.

The rearrangement links TRBV28 to TRBJ1-2; no definite D call. CDR1 MDHEN and CDR2 SYDVKM come from the germline V gene. Trimming removed 6 bases at V and 3 bases at J, with 11 bases between. The CDR3 is 13 residues long. DNA for the CDR3: TGTGCCAGCAGCCCCCCGGACTACTATGGCTACACCTTC. Translation gives CASSPPDYYGYTF.

The chain combines TRBV19 with TRBJ2-5, with 11 bases that match TRBD1. This CDR3 is built from 15 residues. Per the germline V gene, CDR1 is LNHDA and CDR2 is SQIVND (reference sequence). V gave up 5 bases and J gave up 4 bases; unmatched junction bases: 6. CDR3 sequence reads: CASSAGQGGGETQYF. Written as DNA, the CDR3 is TGTGCCAGTAGTGCGGGACAGGGGGGTGGAGAGACCCAGTACTTC. The full variable domain, its missing parts supplied by reference TRBV19 and TRBJ2-5, is DGGITQSPKYLFRKEGQNVTLSCEQNLNHDAMYWYRQDPGQGLRLIYYSQIVNDFQKGDIAEGYSVSREKKESFPLTVTSAQKNPTAFYLCASSAGQGGGETQYFGPGTRLLVL.

The chain couples TRBV19 to TRBJ1-1; 10 bases agree with TRBD1. CDR3 length equals 15 residues. From germline, CDR1 is LNHDA and CDR2 SQIVND (reference sequence). V lost 3 bases, J lost 0 bases, and 1 base stayed unmatched. The CDR3 nucleotides read TGTGCCAGTAGTATGGGACAGGGGATGAACACTGAAGCTTTCTTT. Translating it yields CASSMGQGMNTEAFF.

This chain connects TRBV18 to TRBJ1-5; TRBD1 might be the D (6 bases). V lost 0 bases, J lost 5 bases, and 14 bases lay in between. The CDR3 runs 16 residues. Germline values: CDR1 KGHSH, CDR2 LQKENI. CDR3 in DNA: TGTGCCAGCTCACCACCGGGGGGGGGCCCTGATCAGCCCCAGCATTTT. This sequence encodes CASSPPGGGPDQPQHF.

The chain has TRBV28 and TRBJ1-1, with 7 bases aligning to TRBD1. Per germline, CDR1 MDHEN and CDR2 SYDVKM. V lost 6 bases and J lost 3; bases outside the gene matches: 7. This CDR3 spans 14 amino acids. The CDR3 loop is CASRLDRDHTEAFF. The CDR3 nucleotides are TGTGCCAGCAGGCTAGACAGGGATCACACTGAAGCTTTCTTT.

This chain links TRBV28 with TRBJ1-4, with 10 bases matching TRBD1. The germline V gene has CDR1 MDHEN and CDR2 SYDVKM. V was pared by 10 bases and J by 7 bases, with 9 bases of the junction left unmatched. The CDR3 loop spans 14 amino acids. The CDR3 reads CATGSRDRGEKLFF. CDR3 in DNA: TGTGCCACCGGCTCCCGGGACAGGGGTGAAAAACTGTTTTTT.

The chain links TRBV11-2 to TRBJ1-2; the D gene is possibly TRBD1 (5 bases). V lost 1 base and J lost 2, with 11 bases in between. CDR3 length equals 15 residues. The germline V gene has CDR1 SGHAT and CDR2 FQNNGV. The DNA of the CDR3 is TGTGCCAGCAGCTTAGGGCAGGGAGGGAACTATGGCTACACCTTC. Translating gives CASSLGQGGNYGYTF. The full variable domain, in which reference TRBV11-2 and TRBJ1-2 provide the parts outside the CDR3, is EAGVAQSPRYKIIEKRQSVAFWCNPISGHATLYWYQQILGQGPKLLIQFQNNGVVDDSQLPKDRFSAERLKGVDSTLKIQPAKLEDSAVYLCASSLGQGGNYGYTFGSGTRLTVV.

CDR3 bases: TGTGCCAGCACTACAGGGGACGGGGTCCTGCGGACCACCGGGGAGCTGTTTTTT. Its protein product is CASTTGDGVLRTTGELFF. The rearrangement uses TRBV5-4 and TRBJ2-2, with 7 bases fitting TRBD1. The germline V gene has CDR1 SGHNT and CDR2 YYREEE (reference sequence). V gave up 6 bases and J gave up 4 bases; unmatched junction bases: 18. The CDR3 has 18 residues.

This clone was detected only a few times. The J gene is TRBJ2-4, the V gene TRBV18; tentative D call: TRBD2 (5 bases). The V end was cut by 3 bases, the J end by 1 base, with 10 bases between. CDR3 length: 15 residues. CDR1 and CDR2 (germline): KGHSH, LQKENI. For the CDR3, the DNA is TGTGCCAGCTCACCGGTCCCGGGGGCCAAAAACATTCAGTACTTC. It is translated as CASSPVPGAKNIQYF.

This clone has just a few counts. The chain joins TRBV19 to TRBJ2-3; D uncertain. Germline V lookup: CDR1 LNHDA, CDR2 SQIVND (reference sequence). Between the trimmed V and J ends, which lost 7 bases and 0 bases, there was a span of 11 bases. The CDR3 totals 14 residues. CDR3 sequence reads: CASIGRVSTDTQYF. The DNA for the CDR3 is TGTGCCAGTATTGGCCGGGTGAGCACAGATACGCAGTATTTT.

This clone was counted once. The V and J genes are TRBV19 and TRBJ1-5; unclear D gene. The V end was cut by 5 bases, the J end by 9 bases, with 11 bases between. The CDR3 is 12 amino acids. The germline gives CDR1 LNHDA, CDR2 SQIVND (reference sequence). In nucleotides, the CDR3 is TGTGCCAGTAGTTCTCAGGTGGGGCCCCAGCATTTT. Its protein is CASSSQVGPQHF.

The V and J genes are TRBV5-4 and TRBJ1-4; D might be TRBD1 (6 bases). Germline-derived CDR1 and CDR2 are SGHNT and YYREEE (reference sequence). V lost 0 bases, J lost 6 bases, and 15 bases lay in between. CDR3 length: 16 residues. Written as DNA, the CDR3 is TGTGCCAGCAGCTTGGCCGCTGGGGGCAGGCATGAAAAACTGTTTTTT. Translation gives CASSLAAGGRHEKLFF.

The chain couples TRBV19 to TRBJ1-5; TRBD1 aligns across 7 bases. The junction had 9 bases not matched to a gene; V was cut back by 6 bases and J by 7 bases. Germline V gene lookup returns CDR1 LNHDA and CDR2 SQIVND (reference sequence). CDR3 size: 14 residues. CDR3 protein: CASRPDRVLQPQHF. In DNA, the CDR3 is TGTGCCAGTAGACCTGACAGGGTACTACAGCCCCAGCATTTT.